The 5 T cell receptor beta chains below all came from one sample that was sequenced in a study of blood T cell repertoires in COVID-19. Profiling relied on immunoSEQ multiplex PCR, and the TCRdb table lists in-frame clones only, not all of them. The table lists some 180,000 clones, approximately 86% of them singletons. The specimen was peripheral blood. These receptors came from a woman aged 80 or over with COVID-19, enrolled during active disease.

J is TRBJ1-1 and V is TRBV28; no clear D. The germline V gene has CDR1 MDHEN and CDR2 SYDVKM. Trimming shortened V by 7 bases and J by 4 bases, and 7 bases separated the two germline ends. CDR3 length: 11 amino acids. The CDR3 spells CASIGLTEAFF. The CDR3 region has the DNA TGTGCCAGCATTGGCCTCACTGAAGCTTTCTTT.

The rearrangement joins TRBV4-1 to TRBJ1-5; D remains ambiguous. CDR3 length: 15 residues. The V end lost 0 bases, the J end lost 7 bases, and 13 bases lay between the germline ends. Germline V lookup: CDR1 MGHRA, CDR2 YSYEKL. CDR3 amino acids: CASSQDRAVNQPQHF. CDR3 nucleotide sequence: TGCGCCAGCAGCCAAGATCGTGCGGTTAACCAGCCCCAGCATTTT.

The rearrangement uses TRBV28 and TRBJ1-6; D is unresolved. The CDR3 totals 15 residues. Germline loops: CDR1 MDHEN, CDR2 SYDVKM. Trimming stripped 3 bases from V and 8 bases from J, with 14 bases between. The CDR3 DNA reads as TGTGCCAGCAGTTTGGGCGGACGGCGGGATTCACCCCTCCACTTT. This encodes CASSLGGRRDSPLHF. Variable domain in full (rest from reference TRBV28 and TRBJ1-6): DVKVTQSSRYLVKRTGEKVFLECVQDMDHENMFWYRQDPGLGLRLIYFSYDVKMKEKGDIPEGYSVSREKKERFSLILESASTNQTSMYLCASSLGGRRDSPLHFGNGTRLTVT.

CDR3 DNA sequence: TGCGCCGTCCAATCAACTAATGAAAAACTGTTTTTT. Protein product: CAVQSTNEKLFF. J is TRBJ1-4 and V is TRBV10-2; D uncertain. Trimming removed 11 bases at V and 0 bases at J, with 7 bases between. Germline V gene lookup returns CDR1 WSHSY and CDR2 SAAADI. CDR3 length: 12 amino acids.

The chain links TRBV5-6 to TRBJ1-6; D is possibly TRBD1 (6 bases). The V gene lost 4 bases and the J gene lost 7 bases, with 12 bases spanning the gap. The CDR3 loop spans 14 amino acids. Germline assignment: CDR1 SGHDT and CDR2 YYEEEE. The CDR3 bases are TGTGCCAGCAGCCCAACAGGGCCCAATTCACCCCTCCACTTT. Translated: CASSPTGPNSPLHF.